This entry is about one T cell receptor beta chain. Profiled with immunoSEQ multiplex PCR; TCRdb holds only in-frame clones, not every one. This sample has 35,000 to 55,000 clones, with roughly 84% found just once. Germline V gene sequence: CDR1 SGDLS, CDR2 YYNGEE. The V and J ends lost 4 bases and 3 bases, in that order; junction bases with no gene match: 9. The CDR3 is 16 residues long. This record comes from a study of blood T cell repertoires in COVID-19. Material: peripheral blood. This receptor was taken from an older woman with acute or convalescent COVID-19. The chain is built from TRBV9 and TRBJ2-3; 9 bases map to TRBD1. CDR3 nucleotides: TGTGCCAGCAGCTCTTGGACAGGGGAAGTTACAGATACGCAGTATTTT. This gives the protein CASSSWTGEVTDTQYF. Full variable domain (rest looked up from reference TRBV9 and TRBJ2-3): DSGVTQTPKHLITATGQRVTLRCSPRSGDLSVYWYQQSLDQGLQFLIQYYNGEERAKGNILERFSAQQFPDLHSELNLSSLELGDSALYFCASSSWTGEVTDTQYFGPGTRLTVL.